The subject of this entry is one T cell receptor (beta chain). One junction end does not reproduce the germline sequence, and a read error may be involved. Method: immunoSEQ multiplex PCR; TCRdb's copy keeps in-frame clones and lacks some. The sample lists 2 million to 3 million clones; roughly 93% were seen once. This CDR3 region has 14 residues. Germline V gene data show CDR1 as MDHEN and CDR2 as SYDVKM. The data stem from a study of shared clonotypes between healthy human individuals. Study overall: Three plates were used per donor for CD4 naive, three for CD4 memory, two for CD8 naive and one for CD8 memory.

Nashville, Tennessee was home to all donors, each a Caucasian adult. Input material: naive CD4+ T cells from PBMCs. The subset is: CD45RA+ positively selected. The source is a man aged 18 to 30 in good health. Some clones in this sample may be carry-over from other donors' samples. The chain employs TRBV28 and TRBJ2-3, with 9 positions matching TRBD1. The CDR3 region is CASSSPGQGPGSDF. The CDR3 region has the DNA TGTGCCAGCAGTTCCCCGGGACAGGGTCCCGGTTCAGATTTT.